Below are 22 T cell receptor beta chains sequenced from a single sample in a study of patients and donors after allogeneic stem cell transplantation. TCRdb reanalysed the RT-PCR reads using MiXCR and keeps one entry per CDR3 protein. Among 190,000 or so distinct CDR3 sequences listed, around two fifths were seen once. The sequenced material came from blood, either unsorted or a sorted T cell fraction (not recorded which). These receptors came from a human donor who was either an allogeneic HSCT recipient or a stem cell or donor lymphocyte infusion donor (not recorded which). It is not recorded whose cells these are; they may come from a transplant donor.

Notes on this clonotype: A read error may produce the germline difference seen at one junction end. For the CDR3, the DNA is TGTGCCAGTAAATTTTCGTCTGAAAACACCATATATTTT. Its translation is CASKFSSENTIYF. This sequence joins TRBV28 and TRBJ1-3; no clear D gene. Germline lookup yields CDR1 MDHEN and CDR2 SYDVKM. This CDR3 comprises 13 residues.

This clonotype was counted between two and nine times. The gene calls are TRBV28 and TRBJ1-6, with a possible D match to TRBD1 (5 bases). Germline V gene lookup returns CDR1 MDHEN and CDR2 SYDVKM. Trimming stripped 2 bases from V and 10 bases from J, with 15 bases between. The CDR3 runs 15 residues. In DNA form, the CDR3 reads TGTGCCAGCAGTTTAGGTTGGCAGGGTAGATCACCCCTCCACTTT. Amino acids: CASSLGWQGRSPLHF.

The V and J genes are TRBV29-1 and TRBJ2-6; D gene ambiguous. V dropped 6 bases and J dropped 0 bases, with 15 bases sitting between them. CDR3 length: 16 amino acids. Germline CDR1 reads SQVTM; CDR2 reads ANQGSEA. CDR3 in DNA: TGCAGCGTAAGCAGCCGTACATTCTCTGGGGCCAACGTCCTGACTTTC. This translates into CSVSSRTFSGANVLTF.

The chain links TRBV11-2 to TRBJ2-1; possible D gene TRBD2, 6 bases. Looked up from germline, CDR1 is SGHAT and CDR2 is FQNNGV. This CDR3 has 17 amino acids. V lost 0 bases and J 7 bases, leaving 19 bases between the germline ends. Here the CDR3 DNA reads TGTGCCAGCAGCTTAGATCGGCGGGGTTTCTACAATAATGAGCAGTTCTTC. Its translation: CASSLDRRGFYNNEQFF.

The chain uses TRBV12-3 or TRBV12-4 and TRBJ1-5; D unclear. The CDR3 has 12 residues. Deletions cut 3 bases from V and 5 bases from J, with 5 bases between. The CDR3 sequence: CASSFRDQPQHF. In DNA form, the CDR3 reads TGTGCCAGCAGTTTTCGGGATCAGCCCCAGCATTTT.

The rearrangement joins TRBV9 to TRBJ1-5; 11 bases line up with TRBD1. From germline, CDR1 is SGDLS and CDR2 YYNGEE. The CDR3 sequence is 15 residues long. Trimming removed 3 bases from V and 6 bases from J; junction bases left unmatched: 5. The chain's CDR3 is CASSGTGGAGQPQHF. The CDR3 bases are TGTGCCAGCAGCGGGACAGGGGGCGCGGGTCAGCCCCAGCATTTT.

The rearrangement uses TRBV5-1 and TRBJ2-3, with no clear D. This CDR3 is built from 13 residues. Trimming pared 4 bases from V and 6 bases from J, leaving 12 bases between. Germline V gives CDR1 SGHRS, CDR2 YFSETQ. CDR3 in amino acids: CASSEPPGDTQYF. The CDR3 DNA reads TGCGCCAGCAGCGAACCTCCTGGGGATACGCAGTATTTT. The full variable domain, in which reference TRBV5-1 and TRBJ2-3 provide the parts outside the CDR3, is KAGVTQTPRYLIKTRGQQVTLSCSPISGHRSVSWYQQTPGQGLQFLFEYFSETQRNKGNFPGRFSGRQFSNSRSEMNVSTLELGDSALYLCASSEPPGDTQYFGPGTRLTVL.

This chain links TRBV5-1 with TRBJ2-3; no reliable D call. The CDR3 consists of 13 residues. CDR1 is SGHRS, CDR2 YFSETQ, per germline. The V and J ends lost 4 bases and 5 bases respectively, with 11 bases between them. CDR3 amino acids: CASSRSSGDTQYF. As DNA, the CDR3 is TGCGCCAGCAGCAGATCATCCGGAGATACGCAGTATTTT.

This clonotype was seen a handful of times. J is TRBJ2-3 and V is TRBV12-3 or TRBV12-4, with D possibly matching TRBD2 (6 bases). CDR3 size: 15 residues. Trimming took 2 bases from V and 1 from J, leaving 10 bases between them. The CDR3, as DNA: TGTGCCAGCAGTTTAAGGTGGGGGGGCACAGATACGCAGTATTTT. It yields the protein CASSLRWGGTDTQYF.

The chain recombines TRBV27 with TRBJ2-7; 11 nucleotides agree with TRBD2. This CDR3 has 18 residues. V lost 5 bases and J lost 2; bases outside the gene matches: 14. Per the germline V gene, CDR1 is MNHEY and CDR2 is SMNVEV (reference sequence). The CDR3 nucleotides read TGTGCCAGCAGTCTGGGACTAGCGGAGCGCATCCCGCCCTACGAGCAGTACTTC. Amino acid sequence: CASSLGLAERIPPYEQYF.

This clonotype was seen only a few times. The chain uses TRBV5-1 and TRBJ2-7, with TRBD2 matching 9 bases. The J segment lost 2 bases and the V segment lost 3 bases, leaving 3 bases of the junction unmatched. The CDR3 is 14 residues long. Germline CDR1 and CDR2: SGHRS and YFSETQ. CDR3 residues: CASSSAGGAYEQYF. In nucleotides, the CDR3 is TGCGCCAGCAGCTCAGCGGGGGGAGCCTACGAGCAGTACTTC.

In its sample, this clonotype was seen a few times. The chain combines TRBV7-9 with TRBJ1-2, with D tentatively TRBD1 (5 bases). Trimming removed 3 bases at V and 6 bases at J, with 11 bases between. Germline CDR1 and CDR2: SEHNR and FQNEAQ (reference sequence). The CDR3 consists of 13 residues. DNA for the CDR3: TGTGCCAGCAGCTTGAGGCAGGGTGATGGCTACACCTTC. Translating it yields CASSLRQGDGYTF.

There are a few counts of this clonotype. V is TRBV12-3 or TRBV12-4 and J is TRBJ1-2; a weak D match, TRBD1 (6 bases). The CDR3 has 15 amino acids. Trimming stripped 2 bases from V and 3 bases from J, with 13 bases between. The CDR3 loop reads CASSLPGDGDYGYTF. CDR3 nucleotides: TGTGCCAGCAGTTTACCAGGGGACGGCGACTATGGCTACACCTTC.

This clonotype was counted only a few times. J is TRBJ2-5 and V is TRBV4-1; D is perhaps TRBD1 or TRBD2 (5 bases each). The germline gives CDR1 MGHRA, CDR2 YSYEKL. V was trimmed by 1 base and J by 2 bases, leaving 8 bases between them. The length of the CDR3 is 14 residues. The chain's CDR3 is CASSQGGLQETQYF. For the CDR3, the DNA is TGCGCCAGCAGCCAAGGGGGGTTACAAGAGACCCAGTACTTC.

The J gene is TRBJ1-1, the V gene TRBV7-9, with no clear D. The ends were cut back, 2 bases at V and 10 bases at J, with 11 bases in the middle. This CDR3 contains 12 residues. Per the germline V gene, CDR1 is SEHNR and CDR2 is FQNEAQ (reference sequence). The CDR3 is CASSLHVIGAFF. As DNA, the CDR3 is TGTGCCAGCAGCTTACACGTCATCGGAGCTTTCTTT.

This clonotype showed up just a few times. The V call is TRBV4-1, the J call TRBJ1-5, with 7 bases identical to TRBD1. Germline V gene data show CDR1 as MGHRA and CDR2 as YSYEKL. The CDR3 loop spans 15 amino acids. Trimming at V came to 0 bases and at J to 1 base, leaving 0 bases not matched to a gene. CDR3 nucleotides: TGCGCCAGCAGCCAAGAGACAGGGAGCAATCAGCCCCAGCATTTT. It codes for CASSQETGSNQPQHF.

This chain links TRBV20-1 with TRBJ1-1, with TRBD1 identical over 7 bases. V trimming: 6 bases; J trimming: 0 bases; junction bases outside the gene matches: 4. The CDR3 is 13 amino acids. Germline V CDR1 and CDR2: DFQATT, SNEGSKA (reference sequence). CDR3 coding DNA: TGCAGTGCCCAGGACAGGCTGAACACTGAAGCTTTCTTT. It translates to CSAQDRLNTEAFF.

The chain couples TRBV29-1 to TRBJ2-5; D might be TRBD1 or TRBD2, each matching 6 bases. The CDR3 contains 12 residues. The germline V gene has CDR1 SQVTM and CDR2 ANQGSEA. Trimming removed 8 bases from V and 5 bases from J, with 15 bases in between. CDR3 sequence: CSIPGAGETQYF. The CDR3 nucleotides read TGCAGCATTCCGGGGGCCGGGGAGACCCAGTACTTC.

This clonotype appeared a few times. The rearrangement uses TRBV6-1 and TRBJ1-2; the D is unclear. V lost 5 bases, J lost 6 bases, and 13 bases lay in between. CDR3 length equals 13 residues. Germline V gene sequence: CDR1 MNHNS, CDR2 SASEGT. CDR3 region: CASSPRVVDGYTF. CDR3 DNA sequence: TGTGCCAGCAGTCCCCGGGTGGTGGATGGCTACACCTTC.

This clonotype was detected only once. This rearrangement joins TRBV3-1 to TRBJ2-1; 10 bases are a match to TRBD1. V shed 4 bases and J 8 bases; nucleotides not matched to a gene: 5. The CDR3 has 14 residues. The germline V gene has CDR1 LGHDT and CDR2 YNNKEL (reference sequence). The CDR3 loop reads CASSLDRGRDEQFF. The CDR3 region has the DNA TGTGCCAGCAGCCTGGACAGGGGGAGGGATGAGCAGTTCTTC.

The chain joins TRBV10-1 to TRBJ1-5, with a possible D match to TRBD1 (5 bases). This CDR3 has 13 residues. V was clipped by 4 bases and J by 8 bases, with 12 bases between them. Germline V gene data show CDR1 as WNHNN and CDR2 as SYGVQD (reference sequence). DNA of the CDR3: TGCGCCAGCAGTGGCGGGGCTTTTGAGCCCCAGCATTTT. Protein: CASSGGAFEPQHF.

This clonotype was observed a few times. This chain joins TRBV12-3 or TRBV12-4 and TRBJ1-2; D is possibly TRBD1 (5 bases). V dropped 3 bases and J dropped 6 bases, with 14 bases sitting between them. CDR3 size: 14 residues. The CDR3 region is CASSFYTGVDGYTF. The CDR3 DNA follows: TGTGCCAGCAGTTTCTACACGGGGGTGGATGGCTACACCTTC.